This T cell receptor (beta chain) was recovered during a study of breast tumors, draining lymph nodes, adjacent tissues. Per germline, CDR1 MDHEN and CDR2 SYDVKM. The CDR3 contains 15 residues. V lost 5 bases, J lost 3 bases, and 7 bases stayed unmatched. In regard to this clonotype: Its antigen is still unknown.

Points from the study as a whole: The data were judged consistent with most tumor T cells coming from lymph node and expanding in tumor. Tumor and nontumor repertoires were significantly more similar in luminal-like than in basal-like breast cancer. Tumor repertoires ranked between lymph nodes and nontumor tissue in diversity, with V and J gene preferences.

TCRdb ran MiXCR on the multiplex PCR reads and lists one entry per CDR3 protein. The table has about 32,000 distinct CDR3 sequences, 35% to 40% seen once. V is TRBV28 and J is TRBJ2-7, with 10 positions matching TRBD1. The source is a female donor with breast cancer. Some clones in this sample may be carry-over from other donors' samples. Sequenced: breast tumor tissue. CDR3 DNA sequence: TGTGCCAGCAGTCCCCTCCGGGACAGGGGCTACGAGCAGTACTTC. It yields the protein CASSPLRDRGYEQYF.